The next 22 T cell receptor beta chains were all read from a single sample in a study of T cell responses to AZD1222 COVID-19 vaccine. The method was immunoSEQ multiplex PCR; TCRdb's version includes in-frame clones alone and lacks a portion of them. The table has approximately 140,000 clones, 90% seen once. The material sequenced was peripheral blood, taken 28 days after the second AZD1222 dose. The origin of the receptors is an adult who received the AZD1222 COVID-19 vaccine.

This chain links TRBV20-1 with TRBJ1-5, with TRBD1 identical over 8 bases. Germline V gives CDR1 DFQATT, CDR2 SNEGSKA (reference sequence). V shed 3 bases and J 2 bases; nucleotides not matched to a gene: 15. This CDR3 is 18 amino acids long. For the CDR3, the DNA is TGCAGTGCTAGTCTTCCAGGGGGCTCGACCTTGGGCAATCAGCCCCAGCATTTT. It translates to CSASLPGGSTLGNQPQHF.

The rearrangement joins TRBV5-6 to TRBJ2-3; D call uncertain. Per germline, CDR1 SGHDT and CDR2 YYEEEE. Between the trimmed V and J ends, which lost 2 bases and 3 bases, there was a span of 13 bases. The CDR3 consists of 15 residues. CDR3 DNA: TGTGCCAGCAGCTTCCCCGCTATAGTGACAGATACGCAGTATTTT. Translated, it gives CASSFPAIVTDTQYF.

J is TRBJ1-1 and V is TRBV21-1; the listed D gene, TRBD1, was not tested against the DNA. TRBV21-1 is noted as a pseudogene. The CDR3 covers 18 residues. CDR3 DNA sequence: TGTGCCAGCAGCTCGCCGGGACAGGGGGTAGGGAGGAACACTGAAGCTTTCTTT. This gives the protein CASSSPGQGVGRNTEAFF.

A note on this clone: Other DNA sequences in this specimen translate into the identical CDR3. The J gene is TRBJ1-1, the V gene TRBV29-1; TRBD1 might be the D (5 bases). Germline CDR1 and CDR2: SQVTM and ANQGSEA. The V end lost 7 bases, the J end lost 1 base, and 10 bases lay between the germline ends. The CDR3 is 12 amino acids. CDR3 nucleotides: TGCAGCGCGTTGAGGGGGAACACTGAAGCTTTCTTT. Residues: CSALRGNTEAFF.

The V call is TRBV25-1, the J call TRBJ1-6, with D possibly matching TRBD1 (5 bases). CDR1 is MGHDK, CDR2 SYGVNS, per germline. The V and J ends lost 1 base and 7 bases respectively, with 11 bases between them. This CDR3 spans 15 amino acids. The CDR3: CASSESGTGNSPLHF. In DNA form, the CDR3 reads TGTGCCAGCAGTGAATCTGGGACGGGGAATTCACCCCTCCACTTT.

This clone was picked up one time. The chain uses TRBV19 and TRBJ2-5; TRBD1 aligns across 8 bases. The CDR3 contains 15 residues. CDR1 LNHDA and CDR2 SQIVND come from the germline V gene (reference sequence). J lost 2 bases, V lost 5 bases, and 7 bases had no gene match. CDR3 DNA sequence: TGTGCCAGTAGTCCGCAGACAGGGGCGCAAGAGACCCAGTACTTC. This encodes CASSPQTGAQETQYF. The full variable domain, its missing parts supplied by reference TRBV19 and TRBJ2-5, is DGGITQSPKYLFRKEGQNVTLSCEQNLNHDAMYWYRQDPGQGLRLIYYSQIVNDFQKGDIAEGYSVSREKKESFPLTVTSAQKNPTAFYLCASSPQTGAQETQYFGPGTRLLVL.

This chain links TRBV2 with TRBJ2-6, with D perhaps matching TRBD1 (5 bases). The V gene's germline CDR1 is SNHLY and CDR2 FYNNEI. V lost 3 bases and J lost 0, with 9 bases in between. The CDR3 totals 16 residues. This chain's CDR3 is CASSEGRASGANVLTF. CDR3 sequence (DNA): TGTGCCAGCAGTGAGGGCAGGGCCTCTGGGGCCAACGTCCTGACTTTC.

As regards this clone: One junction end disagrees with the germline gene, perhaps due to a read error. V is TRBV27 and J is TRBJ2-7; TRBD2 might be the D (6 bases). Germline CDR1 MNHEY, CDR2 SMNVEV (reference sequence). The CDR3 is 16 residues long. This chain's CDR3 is CASSLSPGLYPYEQYF. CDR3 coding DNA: TGTGCCAGCAGTCTATCCCCGGGACTTTACCCCTACGAGCAGTACTTC.

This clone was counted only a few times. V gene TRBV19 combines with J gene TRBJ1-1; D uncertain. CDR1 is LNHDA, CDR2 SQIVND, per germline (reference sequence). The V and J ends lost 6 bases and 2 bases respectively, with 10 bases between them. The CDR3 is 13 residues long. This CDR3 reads CASSPRVNTEAFF. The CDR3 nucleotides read TGTGCCAGTAGCCCCCGAGTAAACACTGAAGCTTTCTTT.

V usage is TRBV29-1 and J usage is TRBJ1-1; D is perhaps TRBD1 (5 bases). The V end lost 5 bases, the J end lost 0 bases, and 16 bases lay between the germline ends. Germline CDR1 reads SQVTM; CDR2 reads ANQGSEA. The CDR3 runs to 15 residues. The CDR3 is CSVRGTDRMNTEAFF. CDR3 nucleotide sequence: TGCAGCGTTCGGGGGACTGACCGCATGAACACTGAAGCTTTCTTT.

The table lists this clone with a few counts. Here the CDR3 DNA reads TGTGCCAGCAGCCTGGACAGGTATAATTCACCCCTCCACTTT. Its protein product is CASSLDRYNSPLHF. J is TRBJ1-6 and V is TRBV5-4, with 7 positions matching TRBD1. This CDR3 is 14 amino acids long. Trimming took 4 bases from V and 4 from J; bases not matched to a gene: 2. The germline gives CDR1 SGHNT, CDR2 YYREEE (reference sequence).

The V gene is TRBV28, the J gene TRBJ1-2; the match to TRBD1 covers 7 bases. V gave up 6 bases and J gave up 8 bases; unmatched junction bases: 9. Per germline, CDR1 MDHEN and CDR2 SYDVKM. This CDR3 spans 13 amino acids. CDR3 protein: CASREQGREGYTF. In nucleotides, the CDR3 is TGTGCCAGCAGGGAACAGGGGAGGGAGGGCTACACCTTC.

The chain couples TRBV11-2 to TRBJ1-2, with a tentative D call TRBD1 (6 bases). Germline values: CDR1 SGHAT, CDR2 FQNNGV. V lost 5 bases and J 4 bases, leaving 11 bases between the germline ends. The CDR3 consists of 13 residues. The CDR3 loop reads CASSHGQSYGYTF. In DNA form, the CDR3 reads TGTGCCAGCAGCCACGGACAGTCCTATGGCTACACCTTC.

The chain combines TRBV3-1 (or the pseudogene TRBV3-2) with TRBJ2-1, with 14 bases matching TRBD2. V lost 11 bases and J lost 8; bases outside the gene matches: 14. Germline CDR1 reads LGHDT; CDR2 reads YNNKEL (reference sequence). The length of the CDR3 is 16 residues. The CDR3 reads CAAERRTSGRRHEQFF. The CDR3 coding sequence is TGTGCCGCAGAACGGAGGACTAGCGGGAGGAGGCATGAGCAGTTCTTC.

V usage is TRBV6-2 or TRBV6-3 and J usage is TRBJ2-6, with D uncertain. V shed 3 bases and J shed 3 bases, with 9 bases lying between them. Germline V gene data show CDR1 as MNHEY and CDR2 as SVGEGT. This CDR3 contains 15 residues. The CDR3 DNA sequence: TGTGCCAGCAGTTATTTAGGATATGGGGCCAACGTCCTGACTTTC. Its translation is CASSYLGYGANVLTF.

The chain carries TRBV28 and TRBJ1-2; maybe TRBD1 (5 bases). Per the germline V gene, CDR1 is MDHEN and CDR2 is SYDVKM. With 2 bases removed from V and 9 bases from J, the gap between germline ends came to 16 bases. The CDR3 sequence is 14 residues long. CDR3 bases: TGTGCCAGCAGTTTAAGGGGACTCCCGCTCAGCTACACCTTC. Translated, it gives CASSLRGLPLSYTF.

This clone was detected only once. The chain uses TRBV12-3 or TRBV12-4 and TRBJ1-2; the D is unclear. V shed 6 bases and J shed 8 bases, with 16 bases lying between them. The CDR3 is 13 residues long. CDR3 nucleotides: TGTGCCAGCAGCCCCGGAGGAGGTCGCGGCTACACCTTC. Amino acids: CASSPGGGRGYTF.

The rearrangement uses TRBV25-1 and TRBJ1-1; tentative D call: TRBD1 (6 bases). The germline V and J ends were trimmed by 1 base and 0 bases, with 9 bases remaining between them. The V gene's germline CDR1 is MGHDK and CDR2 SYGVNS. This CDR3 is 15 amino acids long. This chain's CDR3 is CASSEFGTMNTEAFF. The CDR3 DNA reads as TGTGCCAGCAGTGAATTCGGGACAATGAACACTGAAGCTTTCTTT.

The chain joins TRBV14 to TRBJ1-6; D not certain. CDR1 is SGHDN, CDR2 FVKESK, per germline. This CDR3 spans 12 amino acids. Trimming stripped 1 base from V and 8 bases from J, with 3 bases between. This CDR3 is CASSQGDSPLHF. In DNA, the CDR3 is TGTGCCAGCAGCCAAGGGGATTCACCCCTCCACTTT.

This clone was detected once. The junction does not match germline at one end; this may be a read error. CDR3 sequence reads: CASSQYRDAVF. CDR3 DNA sequence: TGTGCCAGCAGCCAGTACAGGGACGCTGTCTTT. The chain combines TRBV4-2 with TRBJ1-1, with a possible D match to TRBD1 (6 bases). This CDR3 is built from 11 residues. The germline V gene encodes CDR1 LGHNA and CDR2 YNFKEQ.

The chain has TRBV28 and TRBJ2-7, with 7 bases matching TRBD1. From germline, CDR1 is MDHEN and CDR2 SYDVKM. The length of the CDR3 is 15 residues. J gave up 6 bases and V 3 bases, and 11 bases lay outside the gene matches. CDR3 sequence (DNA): TGTGCCAGCAGTTTGGGTCGACAGGGACGGAGCGAGCAGTACTTC. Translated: CASSLGRQGRSEQYF.

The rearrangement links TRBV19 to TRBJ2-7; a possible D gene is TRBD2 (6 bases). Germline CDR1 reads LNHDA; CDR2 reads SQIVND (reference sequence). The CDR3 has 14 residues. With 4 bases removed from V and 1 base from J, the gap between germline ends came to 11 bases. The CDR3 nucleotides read TGTGCCAGTAGTAGGCGGGACGGATCCTACGAGCAGTACTTC. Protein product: CASSRRDGSYEQYF.